Detailed here is one T cell receptor (beta chain). Its antigen is not known. Allogeneic regulatory or mature dendritic cells were co-cultured for less than six days with CFSE-labeled sorted T cells at 1:10. Naive CD45RA+ and memory CD45RO+ CD4+ or CD8+ T cells were FACS-sorted. Measured with immunoSEQ multiplex PCR; TCRdb has only the in-frame clones, and not every one. Among approximately 10,000 clones, around 92% were seen once, and the ten largest hold approximately 0.4%. The sample comes from a study of regulatory dendritic cells for organ transplantation. Study observations and caveats: Naive T cells showed high diversity, memory cells less, memory CD8+ least. Memory CD8+ clonal expansion seemed more limited with regulatory than mature dendritic cells.

Input material: naive CD8+ T cells from blood cultured with dendritic cells. The subset was: CD45RA+ naive T cells. This TCR came from a human donor in good health.

The CDR3: CASSSGPHLDSGNTIYF. In DNA form, the CDR3 reads TGTGCCAGCAGCTCCGGGCCACACTTGGACTCTGGAAACACCATATATTTT. V gene TRBV11-3 combines with J gene TRBJ1-3; D gene unclear. The ends were cut back, 4 bases at V and 0 bases at J, with 16 bases in the middle. The CDR3 is 17 residues long. Germline V CDR1 and CDR2: SGHNT, YENEEA.